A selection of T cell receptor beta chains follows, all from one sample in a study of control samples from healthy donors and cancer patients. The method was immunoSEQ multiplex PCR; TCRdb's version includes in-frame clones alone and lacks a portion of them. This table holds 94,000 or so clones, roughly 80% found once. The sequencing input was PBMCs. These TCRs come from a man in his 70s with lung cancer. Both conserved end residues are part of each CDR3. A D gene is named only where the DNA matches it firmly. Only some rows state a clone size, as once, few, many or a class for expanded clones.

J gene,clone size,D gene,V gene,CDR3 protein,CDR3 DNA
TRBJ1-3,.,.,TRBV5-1,CASSWDSGNTIYF,TGCGCCAGCAGTTGGGACTCTGGAAACACCATATATTTT
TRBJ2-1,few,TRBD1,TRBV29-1,CSVVLQGAKNEQFF,TGCAGCGTTGTGTTGCAGGGGGCGAAGAATGAGCAGTTCTTC
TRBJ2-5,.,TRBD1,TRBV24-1,CATEGAETQYF,TGTGCCACCGAGGGGGCCGAGACCCAGTACTTC
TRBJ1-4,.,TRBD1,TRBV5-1,CASTEQGASSEKLFF,TGCGCCAGCACAGAACAGGGGGCGTCATCTGAAAAACTGTTTTTT
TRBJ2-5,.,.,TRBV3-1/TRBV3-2,CASSQTGEWRETQYF,TGTGCCAGCAGCCAAACCGGGGAGTGGAGGGAGACCCAGTACTTC
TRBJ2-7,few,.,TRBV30,CACLSSYEQYF,TGTGCCTGCCTCAGCAGCTACGAGCAGTACTTC
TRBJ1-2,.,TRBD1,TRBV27,CASSLRTGYGYTF,TGTGCCAGCAGTTTGCGGACAGGTTATGGCTACACCTTC
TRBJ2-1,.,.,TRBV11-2,CASSLVGQGGHNEQFF,TGTGCCAGCAGCTTAGTAGGGCAAGGAGGCCACAATGAGCAGTTCTTC
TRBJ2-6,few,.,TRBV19,CASTGNAGSAGANVLTF,TGTGCCAGTACCGGGAACGCAGGGTCTGCCGGGGCCAACGTCCTGACTTTC
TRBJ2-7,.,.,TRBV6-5,CASSPTAFEQYF,TGTGCCAGCAGCCCCACAGCGTTCGAGCAGTACTTC
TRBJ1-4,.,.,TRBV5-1,CASSRSEYRVEKLFF,TGCGCCAGCAGCCGCTCCGAGTACAGGGTGGAAAAACTGTTTTTT
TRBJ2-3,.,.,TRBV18,CASSPPSGIDTQYF,TGTGCCAGCTCACCACCATCAGGGATAGATACGCAGTATTTT
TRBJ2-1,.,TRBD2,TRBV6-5,CASTRAGGHEQFF,TGTGCCAGCACTCGGGCGGGGGGACATGAGCAGTTCTTC
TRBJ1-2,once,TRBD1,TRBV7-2,CASSLFRTGGLGYTF,TGTGCCAGCAGCTTATTTCGAACAGGGGGTCTCGGCTACACCTTC
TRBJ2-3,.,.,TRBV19,CASSVSTGTATDTQYF,TGTGCCAGTAGTGTCTCGACAGGAACCGCGACAGATACGCAGTATTTT
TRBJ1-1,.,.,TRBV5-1,CASSLAGFGTEAFF,TGCGCCAGCAGCTTGGCGGGGTTTGGCACTGAAGCTTTCTTT
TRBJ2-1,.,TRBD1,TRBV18,CASSPVRGMGRTDEQFF,TGTGCCAGCTCACCGGTCAGGGGGATGGGCCGGACGGATGAGCAGTTCTTC
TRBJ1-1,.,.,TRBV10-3,CAISARRDTEAFF,TGTGCCATCAGTGCACGAAGAGACACTGAAGCTTTCTTT
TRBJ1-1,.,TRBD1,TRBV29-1,CSVVQGPTEAFF,TGCAGCGTCGTACAGGGGCCCACTGAAGCTTTCTTT
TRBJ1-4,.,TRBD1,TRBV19,CASSPGTGGGEKLFF,TGTGCCAGTAGCCCCGGGACAGGGGGCGGTGAAAAACTGTTTTTT
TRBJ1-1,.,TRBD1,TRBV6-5,CASSLDRGDTEAFF,TGTGCCAGCAGTTTGGACAGGGGAGACACTGAAGCTTTCTTT
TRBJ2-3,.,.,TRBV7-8,CASSDNQGGTDTQYF,TGTGCCAGCAGCGATAATCAAGGGGGCACAGATACGCAGTATTTT
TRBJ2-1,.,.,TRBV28,CASSLRAEYNEQFF,TGTGCCAGCAGTTTACGGGCGGAGTACAATGAGCAGTTCTTC
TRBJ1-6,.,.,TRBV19,CASTRRGGQYNSPLHF,TGTGCCAGTACTCGTAGGGGAGGCCAATATAATTCACCCCTCCACTTT
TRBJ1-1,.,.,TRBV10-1,CASSEEVIDTEAFF,TGCGCCAGCAGTGAGGAAGTTATCGACACTGAAGCTTTCTTT
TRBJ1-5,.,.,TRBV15,CATSHPSRPNGNQPQHF,TGTGCCACCAGCCACCCGAGCCGGCCAAACGGCAATCAGCCCCAGCATTTT
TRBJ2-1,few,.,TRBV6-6,CASSSRGSSYNEQFF,TGTGCCAGCAGTTCCCGCGGTAGCTCCTACAATGAGCAGTTCTTC
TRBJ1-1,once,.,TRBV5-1,CASSLDRMGTEAFF,TGCGCCAGCAGCTTGGACCGGATGGGCACTGAAGCTTTCTTT
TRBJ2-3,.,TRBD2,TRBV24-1,CATSDFTSGGGNTQYF,TGTGCCACCAGTGATTTTACTAGCGGGGGGGGTAATACGCAGTATTTT
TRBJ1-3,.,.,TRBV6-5,CASRKTGKGNTIYF,TGTGCCAGCAGGAAAACAGGGAAGGGAAACACCATATATTTT
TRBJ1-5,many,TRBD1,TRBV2,CASRRQGGFAFNQPQHF,TGTGCCAGCAGAAGACAGGGTGGTTTCGCTTTTAATCAGCCCCAGCATTTT
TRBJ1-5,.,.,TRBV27,CASSLSRSSNQPQHF,TGTGCCAGCAGTTTATCCAGGTCTAGCAATCAGCCCCAGCATTTT
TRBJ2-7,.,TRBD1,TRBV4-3,CASSQVLTGATYEQYF,TGCGCCAGCAGCCAAGTCTTAACAGGGGCGACCTACGAGCAGTACTTC
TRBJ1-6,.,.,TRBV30,CAWSIQANSPLHF,TGTGCCTGGAGTATACAGGCCAATTCACCCCTCCACTTT
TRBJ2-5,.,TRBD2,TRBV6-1,CASSDLGAGEETQYF,TGTGCCAGCAGTGATTTAGGAGCGGGGGAAGAGACCCAGTACTTC
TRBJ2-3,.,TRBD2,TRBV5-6,CASTQRAGTRSQYF,TGTGCCAGCACCCAACGAGCGGGGACCAGATCGCAGTATTTT
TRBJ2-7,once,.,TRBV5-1,CASSPPQGSYEQYF,TGCGCCAGCAGCCCCCCGCAGGGGTCCTACGAGCAGTACTTC
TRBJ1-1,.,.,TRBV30,CAWIQQREAFF,TGTGCCTGGATACAGCAACGGGAAGCTTTCTTT
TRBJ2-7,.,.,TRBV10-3,CAISERGQTYEQYF,TGTGCCATCAGTGAGAGAGGGCAGACCTACGAGCAGTACTTC
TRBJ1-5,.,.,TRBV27,CASIFSNQPQHF,TGTGCCAGCATCTTCAGCAATCAGCCCCAGCATTTT
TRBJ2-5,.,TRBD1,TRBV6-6,CASSYSGGPSYF,TGTGCCAGCAGTTACTCAGGGGGCCCCTCGTACTTC
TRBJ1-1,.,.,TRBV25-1,CASSGALWGTEAFF,TGTGCCAGCAGTGGGGCCTTGTGGGGCACTGAAGCTTTCTTT
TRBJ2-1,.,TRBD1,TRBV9,CASSGGQVRMNEQFF,TGTGCCAGCAGCGGAGGACAGGTGCGAATGAATGAGCAGTTCTTC
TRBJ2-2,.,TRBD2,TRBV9,CASSVGLAANTGELFF,TGTGCCAGCAGCGTAGGACTAGCGGCGAACACCGGGGAGCTGTTTTTT
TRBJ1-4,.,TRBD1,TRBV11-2,CASSPRDREGEKLFF,TGTGCCAGCAGCCCCCGGGACAGGGAGGGAGAAAAACTGTTTTTT
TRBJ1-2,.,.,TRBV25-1,CASSDSLVRGYTF,TGTGCCAGCAGTGATTCTTTAGTTAGGGGCTACACCTTC
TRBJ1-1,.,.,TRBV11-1,CASSSKTDTEAFF,TGTGCCAGCAGTAGTAAGACAGACACTGAAGCTTTCTTT
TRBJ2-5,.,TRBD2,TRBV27,CASSYLSGGETQYF,TGTGCCAGCAGTTACCTTAGCGGGGGAGAGACCCAGTACTTC
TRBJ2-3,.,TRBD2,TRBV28,CASSVLGTSGPDTQYF,TGTGCCAGCAGTGTACTAGGGACTAGCGGGCCAGATACGCAGTATTTT
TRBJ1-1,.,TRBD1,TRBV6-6,CASRTTGMNTEAFF,TGTGCCAGCAGGACGACAGGGATGAACACTGAAGCTTTCTTT
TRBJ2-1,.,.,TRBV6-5,CASREGPRHNEQFF,TGTGCCAGCAGGGAGGGACCTCGCCACAATGAGCAGTTCTTC
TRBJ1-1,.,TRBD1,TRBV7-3,CASSPRGGTEAFF,TGTGCCAGCAGCCCCAGGGGGGGAACTGAAGCTTTCTTT
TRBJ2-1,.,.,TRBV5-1,CASSAYGGPSYNEQFF,TGCGCCAGCAGCGCCTACGGGGGCCCCTCCTACAATGAGCAGTTCTTC
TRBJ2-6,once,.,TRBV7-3,CASSLTSGAGANVLTF,TGTGCCAGCAGCTTAACGTCCGGGGCTGGGGCCAACGTCCTGACTTTC
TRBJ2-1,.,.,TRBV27,CASSLRVRINEQFF,TGTGCCAGCAGTTTAAGGGTTAGAATCAATGAGCAGTTCTTC
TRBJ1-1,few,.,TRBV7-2,CASSSRQAATEAFF,TGTGCCAGCAGCTCCCGACAGGCCGCCACTGAAGCTTTCTTT